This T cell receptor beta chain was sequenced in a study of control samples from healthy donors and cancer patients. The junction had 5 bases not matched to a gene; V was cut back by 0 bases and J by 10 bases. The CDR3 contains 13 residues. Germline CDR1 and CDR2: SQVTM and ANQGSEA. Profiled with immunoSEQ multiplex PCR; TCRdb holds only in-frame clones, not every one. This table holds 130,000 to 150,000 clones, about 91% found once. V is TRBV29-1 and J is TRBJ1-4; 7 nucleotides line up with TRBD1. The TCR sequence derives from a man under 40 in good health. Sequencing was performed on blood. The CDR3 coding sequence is TGCAGCGTTGAAGACCAGGGGGTTGGAAAACTGTTTTTT. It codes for CSVEDQGVGKLFF. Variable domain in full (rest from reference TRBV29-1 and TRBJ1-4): SAVISQKPSRDICQRGTSLTIQCQVDSQVTMMFWYRQQPGQSLTLIATANQGSEATYESGFVIDKFPISRPNLTFSTLTVSNMSPEDSSIYLCSVEDQGVGKLFFGSGTQLSVL.